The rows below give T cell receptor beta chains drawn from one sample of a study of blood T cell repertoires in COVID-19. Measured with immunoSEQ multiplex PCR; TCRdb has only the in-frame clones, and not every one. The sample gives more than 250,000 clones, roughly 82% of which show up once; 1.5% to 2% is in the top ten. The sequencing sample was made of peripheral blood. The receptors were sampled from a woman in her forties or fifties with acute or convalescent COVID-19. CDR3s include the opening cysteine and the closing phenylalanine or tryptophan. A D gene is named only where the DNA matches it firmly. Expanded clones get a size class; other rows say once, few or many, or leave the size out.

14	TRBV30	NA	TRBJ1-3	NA	TGTGCCTGGACCCGGGGGGAGTCTGGAAACACCATATATTTT	CAWTRGESGNTIYF
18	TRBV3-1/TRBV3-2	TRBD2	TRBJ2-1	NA	TGTGCCAGCAGCCCTACCCCCCTCTCCGGGAGGTTAAGGAATGAGCAGTTCTTC	CASSPTPLSGRLRNEQFF
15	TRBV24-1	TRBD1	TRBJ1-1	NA	TGTGCCACCAGTGACTCCGGGACAGGGAACACTGAAGCTTTCTTT	CATSDSGTGNTEAFF
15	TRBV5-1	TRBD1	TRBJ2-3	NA	TGCGCCAGCACTTCCACAGGGGGTCAATCAGATACGCAGTATTTT	CASTSTGGQSDTQYF
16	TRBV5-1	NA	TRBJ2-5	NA	TGCGCCAGCAGCTTGGCCGTACAGCAAGTCCAAGAGACCCAGTACTTC	CASSLAVQQVQETQYF
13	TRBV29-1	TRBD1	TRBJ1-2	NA	TGCAGCGCCGGGACAGGGCGAGGCTATGGCTACACCTTC	CSAGTGRGYGYTF
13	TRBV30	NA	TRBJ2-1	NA	TGTGCCTGGAGTGTACGCGGAGGCAATGAGCAGTTCTTC	CAWSVRGGNEQFF
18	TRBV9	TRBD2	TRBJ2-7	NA	TGTGCCAGCAGCGAGGGGGCGGGGACTAGCGGGAGGATCAACGAGCAGTACTTC	CASSEGAGTSGRINEQYF
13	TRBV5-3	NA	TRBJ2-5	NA	TGTGCCAGAAGCTTCGACACCCAAGAGACCCAGTACTTC	CARSFDTQETQYF
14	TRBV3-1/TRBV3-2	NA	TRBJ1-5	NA	TGTGCCAGCAGCCATACCGGGTACAATCAGCCCCAGCATTTT	CASSHTGYNQPQHF
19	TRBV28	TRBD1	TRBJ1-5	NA	TGTGCCAGCAGTTGTTGGAATATTCGGACAGGGGAATGGAATCAGCCCCAGCATTTT	CASSCWNIRTGEWNQPQHF
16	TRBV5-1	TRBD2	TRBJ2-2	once	TGCGCCAGCAGCTCGGGACAGCGGGGGGTCACCGGGGAGCTGTTTTTT	CASSSGQRGVTGELFF
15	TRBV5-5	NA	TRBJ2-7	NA	TGTGCCAGCAGGACCACCGACAGATTTAACTACGAGCAGTACTTC	CASRTTDRFNYEQYF
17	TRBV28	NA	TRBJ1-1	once	TGTGCCAGCAGTCAACCCGTACAGAACAGGGATAACACTGAAGCTTTCTTT	CASSQPVQNRDNTEAFF
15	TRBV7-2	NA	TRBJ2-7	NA	TGTGCCAGCAGCTTAGGCAGGGGGGCATCCTACGAGCAGTACTTC	CASSLGRGASYEQYF
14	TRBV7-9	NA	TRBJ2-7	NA	TGTGCCAGCAGCTTCGGACAGTCCTCCTACGAGCAGTACTTC	CASSFGQSSYEQYF
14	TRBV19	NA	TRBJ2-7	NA	TGTGCCAGTAGTATAGTTGACGGGTCTTACGAGCAGTACTTC	CASSIVDGSYEQYF
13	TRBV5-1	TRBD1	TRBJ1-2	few	TGCGCCAGCAGCGAGGGGACAGGGAGCGGCTACACCTTC	CASSEGTGSGYTF
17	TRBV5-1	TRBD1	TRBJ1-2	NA	TGCGCCAGCAGCTTGGCGGGATCCTTCCAGGGGGACTATGGCTACACCTTC	CASSLAGSFQGDYGYTF
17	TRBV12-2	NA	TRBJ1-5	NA	TGTGCAAGTCGCTTAGCACGGAGGCAGGGGGTAGGACAGCCCCAGCATTTT	CASRLARRQGVGQPQHF
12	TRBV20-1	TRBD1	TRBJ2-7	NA	TGCAGTGCTAATGACAGGGTCCACGAGCAGTACTTC	CSANDRVHEQYF
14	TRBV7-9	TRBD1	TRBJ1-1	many	TGTGCCAGCAGCCAACAGGGGGGCTATACTGAAGCTTTCTTT	CASSQQGGYTEAFF
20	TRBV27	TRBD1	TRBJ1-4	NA	TGTGCCAGCAGTTCACCCCAGGGACAGGGATTAGAATCAACTAATGAAAAACTGTTTTTT	CASSSPQGQGLESTNEKLFF
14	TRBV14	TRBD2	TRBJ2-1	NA	TGTGCCAGCAGTCTAGCGGGAGTGGACAATGAGCAGTTCTTC	CASSLAGVDNEQFF
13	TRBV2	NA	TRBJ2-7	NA	TGTGCCAGCATGGTTCGAGAGGGTTACGAGCAGTACTTC	CASMVREGYEQYF
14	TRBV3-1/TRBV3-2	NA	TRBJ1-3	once	TGTGCCAGCAGCGCCGGGACATATGGAAACACCATATATTTT	CASSAGTYGNTIYF
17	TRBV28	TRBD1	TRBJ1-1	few	TGTGCCAGCAGTTTGCACGGGACAGGCTTCCTGAACACTGAAGCTTTCTTT	CASSLHGTGFLNTEAFF